The 18 T cell receptor beta chains in this list originate from one sample, sequenced in a study of T cell responses to AZD1222 COVID-19 vaccine. Only in-frame clones appear in the TCRdb table, and some are missing; sequencing was by immunoSEQ multiplex PCR. The sample carries just over 95,000 clones, approximately 88% recorded once. Sequences were derived from peripheral blood, sampled on day 0 of AZD1222 vaccination. These receptors came from an adult in good health.

A remark on this clone: Other DNA sequences from this sample encode an identical CDR3 as well. V is TRBV28 and J is TRBJ2-7; D unclear. V shed 0 bases and J shed 4 bases, with 4 bases lying between them. CDR3 length equals 12 residues. Per the germline V gene, CDR1 is MDHEN and CDR2 is SYDVKM. This CDR3 is CASSLWGYEQYF. In DNA, the CDR3 is TGTGCCAGCAGTTTATGGGGGTACGAGCAGTACTTC.

This chain joins TRBV7-2 and TRBJ1-3; D remains unclear. Trimming removed 4 bases from V and 4 bases from J, with 8 bases in between. CDR1 and CDR2 from the germline V gene are SGHTA and FQGNSA. The CDR3 is 13 amino acids. CDR3 protein: CASSSVAGNTIYF. Written as DNA, the CDR3 is TGTGCCAGCAGCTCGGTGGCCGGAAACACCATATATTTT.

DNA for the CDR3: TGTGCCAGCAGCACACCCGGGACAGGGATTAGCCAAAGCACAGATACGCAGTATTTT. It codes for CASSTPGTGISQSTDTQYF. The chain has TRBV5-6 and TRBJ2-3; 9 bases are shared with TRBD1. The CDR3 contains 19 residues. V trimming: 4 bases; J trimming: 0 bases; junction bases outside the gene matches: 15. Germline V lookup: CDR1 SGHDT, CDR2 YYEEEE. Full variable domain (missing parts from reference TRBV5-6 and TRBJ2-3): DAGVTQSPTHLIKTRGQQVTLRCSPKSGHDTVSWYQQALGQGPQFIFQYYEEEERQRGNFPDRFSGHQFPNYSSELNVNALLLGDSALYLCASSTPGTGISQSTDTQYFGPGTRLTVL.

V gene TRBV12-3 or TRBV12-4 combines with J gene TRBJ1-2, with a tentative D call TRBD1 (5 bases). V was shortened by 4 bases and J by 4 bases, with 10 bases between the two germline ends. The CDR3 consists of 13 residues. The CDR3 DNA follows: TGTGCCAGCAGTTCCTCAGGGCTCTATGGCTACACCTTC. Protein: CASSSSGLYGYTF.

The chain couples TRBV19 to TRBJ1-2; perhaps TRBD1 as D (6 bases). The CDR3 totals 12 residues. Germline assignment: CDR1 LNHDA and CDR2 SQIVND (reference sequence). V gave up 10 bases and J gave up 6 bases, with 15 bases separating them. CDR3 in amino acids: CATLGGGHGYTF. The CDR3 DNA is TGTGCCACCCTTGGGGGGGGGCATGGCTACACCTTC.

The gene calls are TRBV5-6 and TRBJ2-7; 8 bases match TRBD1. The CDR3 extends over 16 amino acids. Germline assignment: CDR1 SGHDT and CDR2 YYEEEE. Losses at the gene ends were 4 bases for V and 3 bases for J; bases not matched to a gene: 12. The CDR3 bases are TGTGCCAGCAGCGGGCCGGGACAGGCCCCAGTCTACGAGCAGTACTTC. Its protein is CASSGPGQAPVYEQYF.

The rearrangement joins TRBV5-6 to TRBJ1-6, with a weak D call TRBD1 (5 bases). Germline CDR1 reads SGHDT; CDR2 reads YYEEEE. The ends were cut back, 6 bases at V and 9 bases at J, with 19 bases in the middle. This CDR3 is 15 amino acids long. The CDR3 reads CASTLRGDLRSPLHF. DNA for the CDR3: TGTGCCAGCACCCTGCGTGGGGACCTTCGTTCACCCCTCCACTTT.

The rearrangement links TRBV4-3 to TRBJ2-3, with 13 bases lining up with TRBD2. This CDR3 contains 17 residues. The J segment lost 2 bases and the V segment lost 4 bases, leaving 6 bases of the junction unmatched. Germline CDR1 LGHNA, CDR2 YSLEER. This chain's CDR3 is CASSLRLAGGPTDTQYF. In nucleotides, the CDR3 is TGCGCCAGCAGCCTTCGACTAGCGGGGGGTCCCACAGATACGCAGTATTTT.

The DNA of the CDR3 is TGCAGCGTTGGACTAGCGGGGGACCAAGAGACCCAGTACTTC. Translated: CSVGLAGDQETQYF. The rearrangement uses TRBV29-1 and TRBJ2-5; 12 bases align to TRBD2. The length of the CDR3 is 14 residues. Trimming removed 4 bases from V and 0 bases from J; junction bases left unmatched: 0. CDR1 is SQVTM, CDR2 ANQGSEA, per germline.

This clone was recorded only once. The rearrangement links TRBV9 to TRBJ2-7, with D unresolved. Trimming pared 0 bases from V and 6 bases from J, leaving 7 bases between. Germline V lookup: CDR1 SGDLS, CDR2 YYNGEE. The CDR3 runs to 12 residues. CDR3 loop: CASSVDRSEQYF. CDR3 DNA: TGTGCCAGCAGCGTAGATAGATCCGAGCAGTACTTC. The full variable domain, with the rest looked up from reference TRBV9 and TRBJ2-7, is DSGVTQTPKHLITATGQRVTLRCSPRSGDLSVYWYQQSLDQGLQFLIQYYNGEERAKGNILERFSAQQFPDLHSELNLSSLELGDSALYFCASSVDRSEQYFGPGTRLTVT.

V and J are TRBV2 and TRBJ2-2, with a tentative D call TRBD1 (5 bases). This CDR3 comprises 15 residues. Per germline, CDR1 SNHLY and CDR2 FYNNEI. V was shortened by 3 bases and J by 1 base, with 9 bases between the two germline ends. The CDR3 here is CASSDWQGNTGELFF. DNA of the CDR3: TGTGCCAGCAGTGACTGGCAGGGGAACACCGGGGAGCTGTTTTTT.

V gene TRBV6-4 combines with J gene TRBJ1-3; TRBD1 might be the D (5 bases). This CDR3 is built from 14 residues. Germline-derived CDR1 and CDR2 are MRHNA and SNTAGT. The germline V and J ends were trimmed by 0 bases and 5 bases, with 8 bases remaining between them. The chain's CDR3 is CASSDSQGRNTIYF. CDR3 nucleotides: TGTGCCAGCAGTGACTCCCAGGGAAGAAACACCATATATTTT.

This clone was observed once. V gene TRBV9 combines with J gene TRBJ2-2; D may be TRBD1 (7 bases). Trimming left V 6 bases short and J 0 bases short, with 15 bases between. There are 16 residues in the CDR3. Germline V gives CDR1 SGDLS, CDR2 YYNGEE. CDR3 residues: CASTQSGGSNTGELFF. The CDR3 region has the DNA TGTGCCAGCACCCAATCAGGGGGGTCGAACACCGGGGAGCTGTTTTTT.

The V gene is TRBV5-1, the J gene TRBJ1-3; D is possibly TRBD1 (6 bases). Trimming cost V 5 bases and J 2 bases, with 8 bases left between them. The CDR3 is made up of 13 amino acids. The V gene's germline CDR1 is SGHRS and CDR2 YFSETQ. CDR3 in DNA: TGCGCCAGCAGACAGGGAACTGGAAACACCATATATTTT. This encodes CASRQGTGNTIYF.

The rearrangement joins TRBV28 to TRBJ2-7; the D call may be TRBD1 or TRBD2 (6 bases each). Per the germline V gene, CDR1 is MDHEN and CDR2 is SYDVKM. This CDR3 spans 14 amino acids. Trimming cost V 7 bases and J 6 bases, with 19 bases left between them. The CDR3 DNA reads TGTGCCAGCACCCCTAGCGTGGACAGACCCGAGCAGTACTTC. It codes for CASTPSVDRPEQYF.

This chain links TRBV6-5 with TRBJ1-5; D remains ambiguous. Germline V CDR1 and CDR2: MNHEY, SVGAGI. The CDR3 runs to 14 residues. Trimming took 10 bases from V and 0 from J, leaving 13 bases between them. The CDR3 protein is CAIRALGSNQPQHF. The DNA for the CDR3 is TGTGCCATTAGGGCCCTCGGTAGCAATCAGCCCCAGCATTTT.

The chain employs TRBV7-7 and TRBJ2-5, with 7 positions matching TRBD1. Looked up from germline, CDR1 is SSHAT and CDR2 is FNYEAQ (reference sequence). CDR3 size: 16 residues. V shed 0 bases, J shed 6 bases, and the junction held 10 bases outside the gene matches. CDR3 DNA: TGTGCCAGCAGCTTAGCTGGGGTATCGGGACAGCAGACCCAGTACTTC. It translates to CASSLAGVSGQQTQYF.

This clone was seen more than once but under ten times. The CDR3 nucleotides are TGTGCCAGCAGCTGGGAGAGGCTCACAGATACGCAGTATTTT. Protein sequence: CASSWERLTDTQYF. The gene calls are TRBV5-5 and TRBJ2-3, with a weak D call TRBD2 (5 bases). Trimming took 3 bases from V and 2 from J, leaving 10 bases between them. This CDR3 is 14 amino acids long. Germline CDR1 and CDR2: SGHKS and YYEKEE (reference sequence).